This is a list of T cell receptor beta chains from one sample in a study of cytomegalovirus exposure and HLA in healthy donors. Only in-frame clones appear in the TCRdb table, and some are missing; sequencing was by immunoSEQ multiplex PCR. The profile covers about 150,000 clones, with just under 75% appearing a single time and 1.6% taken by the ten largest. The sequenced material came from PBMCs. The receptors derive from a woman between 18 and 29 years old in good health and CMV-seronegative. The CDR3 runs from the conserved cysteine through the conserved F or W. Fields, in order: clone size, V gene, D gene, J gene, CDR3 DNA, CDR3 protein. D genes are given only for firm matches. Only part of the rows carry a size: once, few, many, or a class if the clone is expanded.

>NA|TRBV10-3|NA|TRBJ2-1
TGTGCCATCACTGACTCGGACAGCAATGAGCAGTTCTTC
CAITDSDSNEQFF
>NA|TRBV18|NA|TRBJ1-6
TGTGCCAGCTCACTCAGCGGTGGCATAGATAATTCACCCCTCCACTTT
CASSLSGGIDNSPLHF
>NA|TRBV7-2|NA|TRBJ1-1
TGTGCCAGCAGCTTAGGGGGTGGGGGGGCTCCCACTGAAGCTTTCTTT
CASSLGGGGAPTEAFF
>NA|TRBV5-4|TRBD1|TRBJ2-1
TGTGCCAGCAGCCAAGATCCGACAGGGACATACAATGAGCAGTTCTTC
CASSQDPTGTYNEQFF
>few|TRBV18|TRBD2|TRBJ2-3
TGTGCCAGCTCACCCCTCCGCGGGGGGGCGACAGATACGCAGTATTTT
CASSPLRGGATDTQYF
>NA|TRBV10-1|NA|TRBJ2-5
TGCGCCAGCAGTGCCAGGGGCGGCGAAGAGACCCAGTACTTC
CASSARGGEETQYF
>NA|TRBV30|NA|TRBJ1-1
TGTGCCTGGAATGGCTACGGGAAGGAAGCTTTCTTT
CAWNGYGKEAFF
>NA|TRBV2|NA|TRBJ1-5
TGTGCCAGCAGTGCTGGGGTGGGCAGGGATAGCAATCAGCCCCAGCATTTT
CASSAGVGRDSNQPQHF
>NA|TRBV28|TRBD1|TRBJ1-2
TGTGCCAGCAGTTCCGACAGGGGCGATGGCTACACCTTC
CASSSDRGDGYTF
>few|TRBV27|NA|TRBJ1-2
TGTGCCAGCAGCTACACAAGGACAGCCACCTATAACTATGGCTACACCTTC
CASSYTRTATYNYGYTF